This paragraph reports one TCR beta chain. These data originate in a study of blood T cell repertoires in COVID-19. Assay: immunoSEQ multiplex PCR; the TCRdb copy retains only in-frame clones and omits some. The table shows 200,000 to 250,000 clones, with under 90% occurring only once. The germline CDR1 and CDR2 sequences are SGHVT and SQSDAQ. V trimming: 5 bases; J trimming: 1 base; junction bases outside the gene matches: 9. The CDR3 contains 16 residues. The receptor was derived from a man aged 30 to 39 with active or convalescent COVID-19. Sample: peripheral blood. V and J are TRBV7-4 and TRBJ2-5; TRBD1 agrees at 8 bases. CDR3 nucleotide sequence: TGTGCCAGCAGCGGCCCCGACAGGGGTGGCCAAGAGACCCAGTACTTC. Its translation is CASSGPDRGGQETQYF.